This TCR beta chain was sequenced in a study of blood T cell repertoires in COVID-19. Study information: Collection of acute and convalescent COVID-19 samples took place in the United States, Italy and Spain. PBMCs, B-cell-depleted T cells, or T cells were the source of the cDNA or gDNA that made up the material.

As handled by the study authors: The assay estimated nucleated cells by amplifying reference gene primers. Sequenced by immunoSEQ multiplex PCR; TCRdb stores in-frame clones only, minus some. The DNA gave D and trimming, while V, J and clone size come from that table. The data contain around 150,000 clones, 70% to 85% of them singletons. This receptor was taken from an elderly woman with acute or convalescent COVID-19. The sample taken for sequencing was peripheral blood.

The CDR3 loop reads CASSPPGRGSNEQFF. CDR3 sequence (DNA): TGTGCCAGCTCACCACCGGGGAGGGGTAGCAATGAGCAGTTCTTC. The V and J genes are TRBV18 and TRBJ2-1; 7 positions agree with TRBD2. Germline assignment: CDR1 KGHSH and CDR2 LQKENI. This CDR3 has 15 amino acids. Trimming at V came to 0 bases and at J to 6 bases, leaving 5 bases not matched to a gene.